This TCR beta chain derives from a study of shared clonotypes between healthy human individuals. Study-wide findings and caveats: Sampling covered nothing but blood. Tissue TCR repertoires likely differ from those found in blood.

With regard to this clone: Its specificity is not known.

The CDR3 totals 15 residues. From germline, CDR1 is SEHNR and CDR2 FQNEAQ (reference sequence). Trimming stripped 5 bases from V and 4 bases from J, with 17 bases between. The data were produced by immunoSEQ multiplex PCR, yet TCRdb's version contains in-frame clones alone and is incomplete. The sample lists around 2.5 million clones, roughly 93% occurring once. Only Caucasian adults living in Nashville, Tennessee served as donors. This clonotype was obtained from a man between 18 and 29 years old in good health. Some clones in this sample may be carry-over from other donors' samples. The V gene is TRBV7-9, the J gene TRBJ1-2; D not resolved. The sample taken for sequencing was naive CD4+ T cells from PBMCs. Subset noted: CD45RA+ positively selected. CDR3: CASSGLRIESYGYTF. The CDR3 DNA is TGTGCCAGCAGCGGTCTTAGGATAGAATCCTATGGCTACACCTTC. Together with reference TRBV7-9 and TRBJ1-2, the CDR3 gives the full variable domain: DTGVSQNPRHKITKRGQNVTFRCDPISEHNRLYWYRQTLGQGPEFLTYFQNEAQLEKSRLLSDRFSAERPKGSFSTLEIQRTEQGDSAMYLCASSGLRIESYGYTFGSGTRLTVV.